These T cell receptor beta chains were read from a single sample in a study of blood T cell repertoires in COVID-19. Profiling relied on immunoSEQ multiplex PCR, and the TCRdb table lists in-frame clones only, not all of them. The table shows a few hundred thousand clones, with around 80% occurring only once. Sequenced material: peripheral blood. Receptors were obtained from a man in his thirties or forties with active or convalescent COVID-19. Both conserved end residues are part of each CDR3. D genes are given only for firm matches. A row's size may be missing; if present it is once, few, many or a size class.

D	V	J	size	CDR3	DNA
NA	TRBV6-2/TRBV6-3	TRBJ2-3	NA	CASSYGWASGTDTQYF	TGTGCCAGCAGTTACGGTTGGGCTAGCGGCACAGATACGCAGTATTTT
NA	TRBV7-2	TRBJ1-1	NA	CASSRQGGNTEAFF	TGTGCCAGCAGCCGGCAGGGCGGGAACACTGAAGCTTTCTTT
TRBD1	TRBV28	TRBJ1-2	few	CASSLHGTETF	TGTGCCAGCAGTCTCCACGGGACAGAAACCTTC
NA	TRBV28	TRBJ2-7	NA	CASSYQGGFEQYF	TGTGCCAGCAGTTATCAAGGCGGGTTCGAGCAGTACTTC
TRBD1	TRBV29-1	TRBJ1-1	NA	CSGTGNNMNTEAFF	TGCAGCGGGACAGGGAATAACATGAACACTGAAGCTTTCTTT
NA	TRBV7-2	TRBJ2-3	once	CASSPRGLDTQYF	TGTGCCAGCAGCCCCAGAGGCTTGGATACGCAGTATTTT
TRBD1	TRBV10-3	TRBJ1-1	once	CAIRRQGPGTEAFF	TGTGCCATCAGGCGACAGGGCCCGGGGACTGAAGCTTTCTTT
TRBD2	TRBV6-5	TRBJ2-3	NA	CASSLAGLTDTQYF	TGTGCCAGCAGTTTAGCGGGGCTCACAGATACGCAGTATTTT
TRBD2	TRBV18	TRBJ2-5	NA	CASSSGLAGGPVQETQYF	TGTGCCAGCTCATCGGGACTAGCGGGAGGGCCGGTCCAAGAGACCCAGTACTTC
NA	TRBV27	TRBJ1-2	NA	CASSFWGGYGYTF	TGTGCCAGCAGTTTCTGGGGGGGGTATGGCTACACCTTC
TRBD2	TRBV7-2	TRBJ2-7	NA	CASSLGGGSSYEQYF	TGTGCCAGCAGCTTAGGGGGCGGGAGCTCCTACGAGCAGTACTTC
TRBD1	TRBV7-9	TRBJ2-1	NA	CASSLQTGGLGNEQFF	TGTGCCAGCAGCTTACAGACAGGGGGTTTGGGCAATGAGCAGTTCTTC
NA	TRBV7-2	TRBJ1-6	NA	CASSPQGIPNSPLHF	TGTGCCAGCAGCCCTCAGGGGATTCCAAATTCACCCCTCCACTTT
NA	TRBV7-9	TRBJ2-7	NA	CASSSSDLDLFPYEQYF	TGTGCCAGCAGCTCTAGCGACCTGGATTTATTCCCCTACGAGCAGTACTTC
NA	TRBV4-3	TRBJ2-3	NA	CASSQEGGSTDTQYF	TGCGCCAGCAGCCAAGAAGGGGGTAGCACAGATACGCAGTATTTT
TRBD2	TRBV11-2	TRBJ2-5	once	CASSLGPLAGGTETQYF	TGTGCCAGCAGCTTAGGCCCACTAGCGGGGGGGACAGAGACCCAGTACTTC
NA	TRBV6-4	TRBJ2-1	NA	CASTGQTSSYNEQFF	TGTGCCAGCACTGGACAGACGAGCTCCTACAATGAGCAGTTCTTC
TRBD1	TRBV4-2	TRBJ2-3	NA	CASSYRQGAFDTQYF	TGTGCCAGCAGCTACCGACAGGGGGCGTTTGATACGCAGTATTTT
TRBD2	TRBV7-2	TRBJ2-5	NA	CASSFGLGETTQYF	TGTGCCAGCAGCTTTGGACTAGGGGAAACGACCCAGTACTTC
TRBD1	TRBV7-8	TRBJ1-4	NA	CASSGGQEEKLFF	TGTGCCAGCAGCGGAGGACAGGAAGAAAAACTGTTTTTT
TRBD1	TRBV13	TRBJ2-7	NA	CASSPRDRFYEQYF	TGTGCCAGCAGCCCCCGGGACAGATTTTACGAGCAGTACTTC
NA	TRBV7-2	TRBJ1-1	NA	CASSARSTGTEMNTEAFF	TGTGCCAGCAGCGCTAGATCTACAGGGACCGAAATGAACACTGAAGCTTTCTTT
NA	TRBV3-1/TRBV3-2	TRBJ2-5	NA	CASSQVWGPDQETQYF	TGTGCCAGCAGCCAAGTGTGGGGCCCCGATCAAGAGACCCAGTACTTC
NA	TRBV24-1	TRBJ2-1	NA	CATSDLPGLEQFF	TGTGCCACCAGTGATTTGCCTGGCCTTGAGCAGTTCTTC
TRBD1	TRBV5-4	TRBJ2-5	NA	CASSLGQGTRETQYF	TGTGCCAGCAGCTTGGGACAGGGGACTCGAGAGACCCAGTACTTC
NA	TRBV1	TRBJ1-4	NA	CTSSQDYRGQGLKEKLFF	TGCACCAGCAGCCAAGATTATCGGGGACAGGGGTTGAAGGAAAAACTGTTTTTT
TRBD2	TRBV5-6	TRBJ2-7	once	CASNGGASSYEQYF	TGTGCCAGCAACGGGGGGGCGAGCTCCTACGAGCAGTACTTC
TRBD2	TRBV28	TRBJ2-1	NA	CASSVAGGPHNEQFF	TGTGCCAGCAGTGTAGCGGGGGGGCCCCACAATGAGCAGTTCTTC
NA	TRBV12-2	TRBJ2-1	NA	CASRFPTSGSRNNEQFF	TGTGCAAGTCGCTTTCCGACTAGCGGGAGTCGGAACAATGAGCAGTTCTTC
NA	TRBV11-2	TRBJ1-2	NA	CASSFMDINYGYTF	TGTGCCAGCAGCTTCATGGACATTAACTATGGCTACACCTTC
NA	TRBV5-6	TRBJ1-5	NA	CASSFSLSLSNQPQHF	TGTGCCAGCAGCTTTTCCCTCAGTCTTAGCAATCAGCCCCAGCATTTT
NA	TRBV28	TRBJ1-4	once	CASKVGGANEKLFF	TGTGCCAGCAAGGTTGGGGGGGCAAATGAAAAACTGTTTTTT
NA	TRBV29-1	TRBJ1-2	once	CSVADTNYGYTF	TGCAGCGTCGCCGACACGAACTATGGCTACACCTTC
TRBD1	TRBV9	TRBJ1-1	NA	CASSASTGAEAFF	TGTGCCAGCAGCGCATCTACAGGGGCTGAAGCTTTCTTT
TRBD1	TRBV19	TRBJ1-4	NA	CASTGGETAEKLFF	TGTGCCAGTACAGGGGGCGAGACGGCTGAAAAACTGTTTTTT
NA	TRBV5-4	TRBJ1-1	NA	CASSPGGRTENTEAFF	TGTGCCAGCAGCCCGGGGGGTAGGACGGAGAACACTGAAGCTTTCTTT
NA	TRBV7-8	TRBJ1-6	NA	CASSLVFSSPLHF	TGTGCCAGCAGCTTAGTATTCAGTTCACCCCTCCACTTT
NA	TRBV7-2	TRBJ2-3	NA	CASSPLMDTQYF	TGTGCCAGCAGCCCCCTTATGGATACGCAGTATTTT
NA	TRBV7-9	TRBJ1-1	few	CASSFYEAFF	TGTGCCAGCAGCTTTTATGAAGCTTTCTTT
NA	TRBV11-3	TRBJ2-5	NA	CASSLGAGETQYF	TGTGCCAGCAGCTTAGGTGCGGGAGAGACCCAGTACTTC
NA	TRBV6-5	TRBJ1-1	NA	CSSRGTGRNTEAFF	TGTTCAAGCCGGGGAACAGGGCGAAACACTGAAGCTTTCTTT
TRBD1	TRBV11-2	TRBJ2-7	once	CASSSTGQFLEQYF	TGTGCCAGCAGCTCTACGGGACAGTTCCTTGAGCAGTACTTC
TRBD1	TRBV6-2/TRBV6-3	TRBJ2-1	NA	CASSYSMDRGNEQFF	TGTGCCAGCAGTTACTCGATGGACAGGGGGAACGAGCAGTTCTTC
TRBD1	TRBV6-4	TRBJ1-1	NA	CASSARQGSYEAFF	TGTGCCAGCAGTGCTAGACAGGGCTCCTACGAAGCTTTCTTT
TRBD2	TRBV5-1	TRBJ2-5	NA	CASSRTSGRALETQYF	TGCGCCAGCAGTAGGACTAGCGGGAGGGCCTTGGAGACCCAGTACTTC
NA	TRBV27	TRBJ2-7	NA	CASSPGGRSEQYF	TGTGCCAGCAGTCCCGGAGGGAGAAGCGAGCAGTACTTC